Following are 21 T cell receptor beta chains from one sample sequenced in a study of T cells in Graves' hyperthyroidism and ophthalmopathy. RNA transcripts provided the source from which TCR beta CDR3 regions were amplified. RT-PCR in the first round (using the HTBI primer set) targeted the TCR CDR3. One entry per CDR3 protein results from TCRdb running MiXCR on the multiplex PCR reads. The sample has nearly 600,000 distinct CDR3 sequences; 11% to 15% are singletons. Source material: blood. These TCRs come from a woman aged 18-29 years with Graves' ophthalmopathy.

The chain carries TRBV19 and TRBJ2-3, with 10 nucleotides matching TRBD2. Trimming removed 5 bases from V and 5 bases from J; junction bases left unmatched: 7. The length of the CDR3 is 15 residues. Germline assignment: CDR1 LNHDA and CDR2 SQIVND (reference sequence). In nucleotides, the CDR3 is TGTGCCAGTAGTGTGGCTAGCGGGAGTGGAGATACGCAGTATTTT. Translation: CASSVASGSGDTQYF.

The table lists this clonotype with many counts. The CDR3 is CAAGVGAYGYTF. CDR3 in DNA: TGTGCCGCGGGAGTTGGGGCCTATGGCTACACCTTC. The genes are TRBV30 and TRBJ1-2, with D possibly being TRBD1 (5 bases). Germline CDR1 is GTSNPN and CDR2 is SVGIG (reference sequence). Between the trimmed V and J ends, which lost 8 bases and 4 bases, there was a span of 14 bases. This CDR3 contains 12 residues. The full variable domain, its missing parts supplied by reference TRBV30 and TRBJ1-2, is SQTIHQWPATLVQPVGSPLSLECTVEGTSNPNLYWYRQAAGRGLQLLFYSVGIGQISSEVPQNLSASRPQDRQFILSSKKLLLSDSGFYLCAAGVGAYGYTFGSGTRLTVV.

A note on this clonotype: A much larger clone differs from this one at a single base, so this may be a read error. This chain links TRBV27 with TRBJ1-4, with 10 bases aligning to TRBD1. The germline gives CDR1 MNHEY, CDR2 SMNVEV (reference sequence). This CDR3 is 15 amino acids long. The CDR3 is CASSYRTGGREKLVF. For the CDR3, the DNA is TGTGCCAGCAGTTACCGGACAGGGGGTCGGGAAAAACTGGTTTTT.

This clonotype was counted many times. This chain joins TRBV2 and TRBJ2-2; D possibly corresponds to TRBD1 (6 bases). The CDR3 contains 15 residues. Trimming left V 1 base short and J 6 bases short, with 12 bases between. Germline V CDR1 and CDR2: SNHLY, FYNNEI. This CDR3 is CASSEGWGQAGELFF. The CDR3 DNA reads TGTGCCAGCAGTGAAGGCTGGGGGCAAGCCGGGGAGCTGTTTTTT.

This clonotype has only a few counts. J is TRBJ2-2 and V is TRBV5-5, with 7 bases fitting TRBD2. There are 15 residues in the CDR3. Unmatched junction bases numbered 5, after V lost 4 bases and J lost 2 bases. Germline V lookup: CDR1 SGHKS, CDR2 YYEKEE (reference sequence). As DNA, the CDR3 is TGTGCCAGCAGCCCTAGCGGAGATAACACCGGGGAGCTGTTTTTT. Encoded protein: CASSPSGDNTGELFF.

This clonotype was observed many times. The V call is TRBV6-1, the J call TRBJ2-1; 7 bases match TRBD2. Germline CDR1 and CDR2: MNHNS and SASEGT. The CDR3 is made up of 15 amino acids. V lost 8 bases and J lost 3; bases outside the gene matches: 10. The CDR3 loop is CASLKGLTIYNEQFF. The CDR3 region has the DNA TGTGCCAGCCTGAAGGGACTAACTATCTACAATGAGCAGTTCTTC.

V and J are TRBV28 and TRBJ2-1; tentatively, D is TRBD1 or TRBD2 (5 bases each). Germline V CDR1 and CDR2: MDHEN, SYDVKM. The CDR3 consists of 14 residues. The ends were cut back, 2 bases at V and 8 bases at J, with 13 bases in the middle. The DNA of the CDR3 is TGTGCCAGCAGTTTAGTTGGGGGAGACTATGAGCAGTTCTTC. It codes for CASSLVGGDYEQFF. The variable domain in full, completed from reference TRBV28 and TRBJ2-1, reads DVKVTQSSRYLVKRTGEKVFLECVQDMDHENMFWYRQDPGLGLRLIYFSYDVKMKEKGDIPEGYSVSREKKERFSLILESASTNQTSMYLCASSLVGGDYEQFFGPGTRLTVL.

This clonotype was seen repeatedly, ten times or more. This sequence joins TRBV28 and TRBJ2-7; D remains unclear. The germline V and J ends were trimmed by 7 bases and 3 bases, with 7 bases remaining between them. Germline V gives CDR1 MDHEN, CDR2 SYDVKM. CDR3 length: 11 residues. In DNA form, the CDR3 reads TGTGCCAGCAATGCTCGCTACGAGCAGTACTTC. Translation gives CASNARYEQYF.

This clonotype was detected ten times or more. J is TRBJ1-3 and V is TRBV3-1; tentatively, D is TRBD1 (6 bases). The CDR3 runs to 17 residues. V dropped 3 bases and J dropped 0 bases, with 15 bases sitting between them. Germline V CDR1 and CDR2: LGHDT, YNNKEL (reference sequence). The CDR3 DNA reads as TGTGCCAGCAGCCACATTGGGGGCCGCGACTCTGGAAACACCATATATTTT. It specifies CASSHIGGRDSGNTIYF.

On this clonotype itself: A clone one base away is much larger, so this may be a read error. The chain couples TRBV7-7 to TRBJ2-2; D call uncertain. The CDR3 has 14 amino acids. Germline-derived CDR1 and CDR2 are SSHAT and FNYEAQ (reference sequence). In DNA form, the CDR3 reads TGTGCTAGCAGCTATAATGTCGACACCGGGGAGCTGTTTTTT. This encodes CASSYNVDTGELFF.

This clonotype occurred a few times. V and J are TRBV14 and TRBJ2-5; 10 bases are shared with TRBD1. The germline CDR1 and CDR2 sequences are SGHDN and FVKESK. V trimming: 3 bases; J trimming: 4 bases; junction bases outside the gene matches: 8. This CDR3 is built from 16 residues. The CDR3 here is CASSHLARTGGETQYF. DNA of the CDR3: TGTGCCAGCAGCCATCTAGCCAGGACAGGGGGAGAGACCCAGTACTTC.

This clonotype has a handful of counts. The chain combines TRBV7-6 with TRBJ2-3; 10 bases match TRBD2. The CDR3 runs 15 residues. With V trimmed by 5 bases and J by 10 bases, 12 bases remained unmatched. Per germline, CDR1 SGHVS and CDR2 FNYEAQ. The CDR3 sequence: CASSAVPGLARSQYF. In DNA, the CDR3 is TGTGCCAGCAGCGCCGTCCCGGGACTAGCGCGATCGCAGTATTTT.

This clonotype was seen many times. J is TRBJ2-7 and V is TRBV11-3, with 10 bases identical to TRBD2. Looked up from germline, CDR1 is SGHNT and CDR2 is YENEEA. CDR3 length equals 15 residues. With 5 bases clipped from V and 4 bases from J, the junction kept 8 bases outside the gene matches. The CDR3 protein is CASSQATSGWYEQYF. The CDR3 DNA follows: TGTGCCAGCAGCCAGGCGACTAGCGGGTGGTACGAGCAGTACTTC.

In this sample, this clonotype turned up a few times. This chain links TRBV7-9 with TRBJ1-1; D perhaps matches TRBD1 (5 bases). V was shortened by 1 base and J by 4 bases, with 10 bases between the two germline ends. Germline values: CDR1 SEHNR, CDR2 FQNEAQ (reference sequence). The CDR3 length is 14 residues. The CDR3 here is CASSLEQVGTEAFF. The CDR3 nucleotides read TGTGCCAGCAGCTTAGAACAGGTTGGCACTGAAGCTTTCTTT.

This rearrangement joins TRBV6-1 to TRBJ2-7, with 11 bases that match TRBD2. The CDR3 is 15 residues long. Germline values: CDR1 MNHNS, CDR2 SASEGT. Trimming removed 6 bases from V and 4 bases from J; junction bases left unmatched: 8. DNA of the CDR3: TGTGCCAGCAGCGATAGCGGGAGGGCCTTTTACGAGCAGTACTTC. This sequence encodes CASSDSGRAFYEQYF.

Ten or more counts support this clonotype. The genes are TRBV20-1 and TRBJ2-7, with 11 bases identical to TRBD2. V was clipped by 2 bases and J by 0 bases; unmatched bases: 3. Germline assignment: CDR1 DFQATT and CDR2 SNEGSKA (reference sequence). The CDR3 loop spans 15 amino acids. The CDR3 loop is CSARPTSGSSYEQYF. The CDR3 DNA reads as TGCAGTGCTAGACCTACTAGCGGGAGCTCCTACGAGCAGTACTTC.

This clonotype was counted many times. This chain connects TRBV20-1 to TRBJ2-1; TRBD1 might be the D (6 bases). Per the germline V gene, CDR1 is DFQATT and CDR2 is SNEGSKA (reference sequence). The CDR3 totals 12 residues. The V end lost 5 bases, the J end lost 8 bases, and 13 bases lay between the germline ends. The CDR3 spells CSAHKQGHEQFF. Written as DNA, the CDR3 is TGCAGTGCTCATAAACAGGGACATGAGCAGTTCTTC.

The sample holds a few counts of this clonotype. The chain recombines TRBV28 with TRBJ1-3; TRBD1 is a possible D gene (6 bases). Trimming left V 7 bases short and J 7 bases short, with 20 bases between. The CDR3 covers 15 residues. The germline CDR1 and CDR2 sequences are MDHEN and SYDVKM. CDR3 sequence (DNA): TGTGCCAGCACCGCGAATACAGGGTACGGCAACACCATATATTTT. Translated: CASTANTGYGNTIYF.

This clonotype was recorded a few times. Relative to the germline gene, one junction end is altered; a read error may explain this. The V and J genes are TRBV7-6 and TRBJ2-3; 12 nucleotides line up with TRBD2. The CDR3 consists of 16 residues. Germline CDR1 SGHVS, CDR2 FNYEAQ. The CDR3 loop is CARSFLAGGNTDTQYF. The CDR3, as DNA: TGTGCCCGCAGCTTTCTAGCGGGAGGGAACACAGATACGCAGTATTTT.

The table lists this clonotype with many counts. The V and J genes are TRBV7-2 and TRBJ1-2, with D unclear. The V and J ends lost 1 base and 0 bases respectively, with 15 bases between them. CDR3 length: 17 residues. CDR1 SGHTA and CDR2 FQGNSA come from the germline V gene. CDR3: CASSLGALRSPNYGYTF. The CDR3 coding sequence is TGTGCCAGCAGCTTAGGAGCCCTCAGGTCTCCTAACTATGGCTACACCTTC.

Ten or more counts support this clonotype. The J gene is TRBJ2-3, the V gene TRBV20-1; D is ambiguous. CDR1 and CDR2 (germline): DFQATT, SNEGSKA (reference sequence). V was clipped by 3 bases and J by 4 bases, with 17 bases between them. The length of the CDR3 is 15 residues. The CDR3: CSASIGSSSPDTQYF. Here the CDR3 DNA reads TGCAGTGCTAGTATCGGAAGTAGCTCCCCAGATACGCAGTATTTT.